Listed here is a single T cell receptor beta chain. The entry originates in a study of blood T cell repertoires in COVID-19. At the level of the study: The origin of the acute and convalescent COVID-19 samples was the United States, Italy and Spain.

Sequencing used immunoSEQ multiplex PCR; TCRdb keeps in-frame clones, though not all of them. The table has some 280,000 clones, about 88% seen once. Trimming removed 1 base from V and 1 base from J, with 8 bases in between. Germline assignment: CDR1 SGHRS and CDR2 YFSETQ. The CDR3 has 15 residues. This chain links TRBV5-1 with TRBJ2-2; D is possibly TRBD1 (6 bases). This receptor was taken from a woman aged 60-70 years with acute or convalescent COVID-19. The source material was peripheral blood. In DNA form, the CDR3 reads TGCGCCAGCAGCTTGACAGGGATGAACACCGGGGAGCTGTTTTTT. Translated, it gives CASSLTGMNTGELFF.